This T cell receptor (beta chain) was obtained from a study of shared clonotypes between healthy human individuals. Study background: Three CD4 naive, three CD4 memory, two CD8 naive and one CD8 memory plate were used per donor.

Study findings and constraints: In having few donors, the study represented limited genetic and exposure-history diversity. On the whole, naive subsets had larger estimated richness than memory subsets had.

This clone was recorded only once. Its antigen is currently unknown. The J segment lost 5 bases and the V segment lost 1 base, leaving 7 bases of the junction unmatched. Germline lookup yields CDR1 SGHAT and CDR2 FQNNGV. CDR3 length: 15 residues. Selected positively for CCR7 and CD45RO-negative, naive CD8 cells excluded terminally differentiated effector memory CD45RA+ cells. Only Caucasian adults living in Nashville, Tennessee served as donors. Repertoires were generated with immunoSEQ multiplex PCR, while TCRdb's copy carries only in-frame clones and drops some. The sample has over 2,000,000 clones, roughly 93% seen once.

The chain has TRBV11-2 and TRBJ2-7; TRBD2 aligns across 8 bases. The sequence was collected from a young man in good health. Some clones in this sample may be carry-over from other donors' samples. Sequencing was carried out using naive CD8+ T cells from PBMCs. The CDR3 nucleotides read TGTGCCAGCAGCTTAGCTCCGGGAGGGATGCACGAGCAGTACTTC. As protein: CASSLAPGGMHEQYF.